This is a list of T cell receptor beta chains from one sample in a study of T cells in localized non-small cell lung cancer. Only in-frame clones appear in the TCRdb table, and some are missing; sequencing was by immunoSEQ multiplex PCR. The sample lists around 40,000 clones, about 80% occurring once. The specimen was PBMCs, collected before any cancer treatment. Receptors were obtained from a man aged 35 to 70 with stage II lung adenocarcinoma. Both conserved end residues are part of each CDR3. A D gene is named only where the DNA matches it firmly. Clone size, where shown, is once, few, many, or a class for clones that have expanded.

.	TRBV5-1	.	TRBJ2-1	TGCGCCAGCAGCCCCGCAGGGGCAAATGAGCAGTTCTTC	CASSPAGANEQFF
.	TRBV7-2	.	TRBJ1-4	TGTGCCAGCAGCCCCTTCGGGGGGGCTAATGAAAAACTGTTTTTT	CASSPFGGANEKLFF
.	TRBV10-3	.	TRBJ2-3	TGTGCCACCTCCTGGGGGCTCTTGAGGACTAGCACAGATACGCAGTATTTT	CATSWGLLRTSTDTQYF
TRBD2	TRBV7-2	.	TRBJ2-7	TGTGCCAGCAGCCTAGATCCCACAGGAGTGGGGGGGGAGCAGTACTTC	CASSLDPTGVGGEQYF
TRBD2	TRBV5-1	once	TRBJ2-5	TGCGCCAGCAGCTTCCGGGGGGGCGAGACCCAGTACTTC	CASSFRGGETQYF
TRBD1	TRBV5-6	.	TRBJ2-3	TGTGCCAGCAGCGGTCAGGGGGTAGATACGCAGTATTTT	CASSGQGVDTQYF
.	TRBV4-3	.	TRBJ1-5	TGCGCCAGCAGCCAAGACCTCGGGGGAGCGGGCAATCAGCCCCAGCATTTT	CASSQDLGGAGNQPQHF
.	TRBV9	.	TRBJ1-1	TGTGCCAGCAGCCCGCACGAGAGTCCGAACACTGAAGCTTTCTTT	CASSPHESPNTEAFF
.	TRBV27	.	TRBJ1-6	TGTGCCAGCAGTTTAATGAGTGGCTCCTATAATTCACCCCTCCACTTT	CASSLMSGSYNSPLHF
.	TRBV5-8	once	TRBJ1-6	TGTGCCAGCAGCAAGGACTTGATCGCTTCACCCCTCCACTTT	CASSKDLIASPLHF
.	TRBV6-4	.	TRBJ2-5	TGTGCCAGCGTTGTGCCCCTCTGTGCGTGCCAAGAGACCCAGTACTTC	CASVVPLCACQETQYF
.	TRBV27	.	TRBJ2-7	TGTGCCAGCAGTGGCGGTCGGTTAGGACCCTCCTACGAGCAGTACTTC	CASSGGRLGPSYEQYF
TRBD2	TRBV28	.	TRBJ2-7	TGTGCCAGCAAAGCGGGAGATCATCCCTACGAGCAGTACTTC	CASKAGDHPYEQYF
.	TRBV11-2	few	TRBJ1-1	TGTGCCAGCAGCTTGGGGGGAGTGAACACTGAAGCTTTCTTT	CASSLGGVNTEAFF
.	TRBV10-3	.	TRBJ2-4	TGTGCCATCAGTGATCCCGGACAGTCCGCCAAAAACATTCAGTACTTC	CAISDPGQSAKNIQYF
.	TRBV5-1	.	TRBJ2-7	TGCGCCAGCAGCTTGGCCGGCAGGACCTACGAGCAGTACTTC	CASSLAGRTYEQYF
.	TRBV2	.	TRBJ1-4	TGTGCCAGCAGTGAACTTATTTACAGGGACGCTAATGAAAAACTGTTTTTT	CASSELIYRDANEKLFF
TRBD1	TRBV7-8	.	TRBJ1-3	TGTGCCAGCAGCCTAACCCGGACAGGGTCTGGAAACACCATATATTTT	CASSLTRTGSGNTIYF
TRBD1	TRBV14	.	TRBJ1-1	TGTGCCAGCAGCACCGCACCAGGGGGCGTCACTGAAGCTTTCTTT	CASSTAPGGVTEAFF
.	TRBV28	.	TRBJ1-6	TGTGCCAGCAGTTTGGGGCCTTATTCACCCCTCCACTTT	CASSLGPYSPLHF
.	TRBV9	.	TRBJ2-7	TGTGCCAGCAGCGTAGGTGCAGGCTCCTACGAGCAGTACTTC	CASSVGAGSYEQYF
.	TRBV4-3	.	TRBJ2-4	TGCGCCAGCAGCCAAGAGCGCGGTGATGGAGCGCTAGCCAAAAACATTCAGTACTTC	CASSQERGDGALAKNIQYF
.	TRBV4-3	.	TRBJ2-3	TGCGCCAGCAGCTCTCAGCTGGGGCTGGGCACAGATACGCAGTATTTT	CASSSQLGLGTDTQYF
TRBD1	TRBV29-1	.	TRBJ2-1	TGCAGCGTCCACAGGGGGCACAATGAGCAGTTCTTC	CSVHRGHNEQFF
TRBD2	TRBV5-1	.	TRBJ2-5	TGCGCCAGCAGCCCCCGACTAGCGGGGAGAGAGACCCAGTACTTC	CASSPRLAGRETQYF
TRBD1	TRBV28	.	TRBJ2-1	TGTGCCAGCAGTTTGAGAGGACAGGGGGCGAATGAGCAGTTCTTC	CASSLRGQGANEQFF
TRBD1	TRBV5-5	.	TRBJ2-7	TGTGCCAGCAGCCCCTGGACAGGGGCCGGGCAGTACTTC	CASSPWTGAGQYF
TRBD1	TRBV6-5	.	TRBJ2-2	TGTGCCAGCAGTTCTCTCCGACAGGGAACCGGGGAGCTGTTTTTT	CASSSLRQGTGELFF
TRBD1	TRBV28	.	TRBJ1-1	TGTGCCAGCAGTTTACGAACAGGGGCTGAAGCTTTCTTT	CASSLRTGAEAFF
.	TRBV9	.	TRBJ2-3	TGTGCCAGCAGCGTAGGGGCGGGGGCCAACACAGATACGCAGTATTTT	CASSVGAGANTDTQYF
.	TRBV10-1	.	TRBJ2-5	TGCGCCAGCAGTCTCCTCCGAGGAGCGGCCAAGGTGACCCAGTACTTC	CASSLLRGAAKVTQYF
TRBD1	TRBV7-9	once	TRBJ1-3	TGTGCCAGCAGCCCGACAGGGGTCGGAGGAAACACCATATATTTT	CASSPTGVGGNTIYF
TRBD2	TRBV5-6	.	TRBJ2-7	TGTGCCAGCAGCTCAAGGGACACGCGGGAGGAGGAGCAGTACTTC	CASSSRDTREEEQYF
.	TRBV7-2	.	TRBJ2-7	TGTGCCAGCAGCTCACGGAGCTCCTACGAGCAGTACTTC	CASSSRSSYEQYF
TRBD1	TRBV9	.	TRBJ2-7	TGTGCCAGCAGCGTAGATCGGACAGGGACGATCTACGAGCAGTACTTC	CASSVDRTGTIYEQYF
.	TRBV6-1	.	TRBJ2-4	TGTGCCAGCAGTGGTACAGGGACGGGCGCCAAAAACATTCAGTACTTC	CASSGTGTGAKNIQYF
.	TRBV10-1	.	TRBJ2-4	TGCGCCAGCAGTGAGGAGGGAGCCAAAAACATTCAGTACTTC	CASSEEGAKNIQYF
.	TRBV6-1	.	TRBJ1-6	TGTGCCAGCAGTGAATCGTCCGCGGGATCACCCCTCCACTTT	CASSESSAGSPLHF
.	TRBV9	.	TRBJ2-3	TGTGCCAGCAGCGCCCGGACCGGCACAGATACGCAGTATTTT	CASSARTGTDTQYF
.	TRBV14	.	TRBJ2-5	TGTGCCAGCAGCGGCGGGACCGGAGAGACCCAGTACTTC	CASSGGTGETQYF
.	TRBV30	.	TRBJ1-2	TGTGCCTGGACAGGGCCTTCCCTTGATGGCTACACCTTC	CAWTGPSLDGYTF
.	TRBV7-6	.	TRBJ1-3	TGTGCCAGCAGCGTAGATGGGGACACCATATATTTT	CASSVDGDTIYF
.	TRBV4-2	.	TRBJ1-6	TGTGCCAGCAGCTTAGGGAATAATTCACCCCTCCACTTT	CASSLGNNSPLHF
.	TRBV7-8	.	TRBJ2-3	TGTGCCAGCAGCTTAGCGTACCGGGCCCGCACAGATACGCAGTATTTT	CASSLAYRARTDTQYF
.	TRBV28	.	TRBJ2-5	TGTGCCAGCAGTTTGGGGGGCCAAGAGACCCAGTACTTC	CASSLGGQETQYF
TRBD2	TRBV5-1	.	TRBJ2-1	TGCGCCAGCGCCACCGGGTCTAGCGGGAGTGATGAGCAGTTCTTC	CASATGSSGSDEQFF